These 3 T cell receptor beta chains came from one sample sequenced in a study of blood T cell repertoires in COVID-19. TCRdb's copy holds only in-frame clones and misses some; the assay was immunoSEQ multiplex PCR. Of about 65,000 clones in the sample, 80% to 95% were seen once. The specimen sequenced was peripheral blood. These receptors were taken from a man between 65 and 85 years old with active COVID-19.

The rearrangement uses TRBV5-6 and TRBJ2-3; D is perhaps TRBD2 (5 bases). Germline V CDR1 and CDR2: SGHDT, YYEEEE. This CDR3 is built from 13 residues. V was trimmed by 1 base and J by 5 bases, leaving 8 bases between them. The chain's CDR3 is CASSLQLGDTQYF. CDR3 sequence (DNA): TGTGCCAGCAGCTTGCAACTAGGAGATACGCAGTATTTT.

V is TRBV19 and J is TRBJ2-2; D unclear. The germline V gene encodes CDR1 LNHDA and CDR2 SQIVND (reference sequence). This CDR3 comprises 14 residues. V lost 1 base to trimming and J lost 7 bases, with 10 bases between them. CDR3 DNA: TGTGCCAGTAGTATAGTGGCAGGCTTCGGGGAGCTGTTTTTT. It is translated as CASSIVAGFGELFF.

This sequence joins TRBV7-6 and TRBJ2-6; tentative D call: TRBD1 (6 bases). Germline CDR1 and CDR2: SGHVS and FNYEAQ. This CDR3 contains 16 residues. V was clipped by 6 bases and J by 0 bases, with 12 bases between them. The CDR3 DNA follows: TGTGCCAGCAGTCAACAACAGGGCTCTGGGGCCAACGTCCTGACTTTC. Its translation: CASSQQQGSGANVLTF.